This T cell receptor (beta chain) was documented in a study of T cell repertoires in cytomegalovirus infection. Study summary: Indicated by public TCR beta signatures were CMV infection and matching HLA type.

One entry per CDR3 protein, called by TCRdb with MiXCR from the reads. The top ten hold approximately 30% of the sample, which has 200,000 or so distinct CDR3 sequences, approximately 28% seen once. Whole-study findings and limits: Cumulative frequency of public TCR beta families picked out carriers of CMV plus the relevant HLA. HLA-C-restricted CMV-specific TCR beta clonotypes prevailed in the ex vivo response.

Germline-derived CDR1 and CDR2 are DFQATT and SNEGSKA (reference sequence). The CDR3 totals 14 residues. Trimming took 1 base from V and 1 from J, leaving 10 bases between them. Of note for this clonotype: Antigen: not known.

This receptor was taken from a human donor in good health (CMV status not recorded). Some clones in this sample may be carry-over from other donors' samples. The J gene is TRBJ1-1, the V gene TRBV20-1; a possible D gene is TRBD1 (5 bases). The sample consisted of PBMCs. CDR3 in DNA: TGCAGTGCTAGAGGGAGGGGCCCGAACACTGAAGCTTTCTTT. It encodes CSARGRGPNTEAFF.